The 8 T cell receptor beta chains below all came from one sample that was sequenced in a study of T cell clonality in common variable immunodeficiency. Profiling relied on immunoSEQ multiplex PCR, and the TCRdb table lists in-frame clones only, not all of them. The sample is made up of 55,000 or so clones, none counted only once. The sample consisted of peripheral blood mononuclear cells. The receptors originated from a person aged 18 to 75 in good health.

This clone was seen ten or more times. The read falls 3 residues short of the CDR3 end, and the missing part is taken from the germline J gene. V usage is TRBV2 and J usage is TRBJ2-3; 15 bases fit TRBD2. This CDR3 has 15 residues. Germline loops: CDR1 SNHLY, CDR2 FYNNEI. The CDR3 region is CASRGLAGGQETQYF. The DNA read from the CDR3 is TGTGCCAGCAGGGGACTAGCGGGGGGACAAGAGACG.

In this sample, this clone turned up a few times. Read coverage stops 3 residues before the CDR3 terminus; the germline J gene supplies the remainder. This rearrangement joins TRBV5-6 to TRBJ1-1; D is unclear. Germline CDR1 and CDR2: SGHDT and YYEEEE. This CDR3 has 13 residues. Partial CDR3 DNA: TGTGCCAGCAGCGGCAGCGCTTACTACGAA. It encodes CASSGSAYYE. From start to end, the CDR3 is CASSGSAYYEAFF. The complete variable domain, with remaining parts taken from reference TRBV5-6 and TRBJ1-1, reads DAGVTQSPTHLIKTRGQQVTLRCSPKSGHDTVSWYQQALGQGPQFIFQYYEEEERQRGNFPDRFSGHQFPNYSSELNVNALLLGDSALYLCASSGSAYYEAFFGQGTRLTVV.

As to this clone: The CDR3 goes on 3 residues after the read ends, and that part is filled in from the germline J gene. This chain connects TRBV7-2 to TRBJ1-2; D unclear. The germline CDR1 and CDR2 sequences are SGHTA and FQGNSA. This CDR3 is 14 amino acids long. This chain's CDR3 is CASSLGTSGDDYTF. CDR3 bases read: TGTGCCAGCAGCTTAGGGACTAGCGGTGATGAC.

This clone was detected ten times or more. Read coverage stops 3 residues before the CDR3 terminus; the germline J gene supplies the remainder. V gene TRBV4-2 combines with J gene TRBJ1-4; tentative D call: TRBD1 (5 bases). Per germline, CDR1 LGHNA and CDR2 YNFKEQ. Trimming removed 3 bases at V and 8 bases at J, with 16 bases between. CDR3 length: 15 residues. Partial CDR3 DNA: TGTGCCAGCAGCCACGGCAGGGAACGGAACGAAAAA. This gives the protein CASSHGRERNEK. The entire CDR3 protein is CASSHGRERNEKLFF.

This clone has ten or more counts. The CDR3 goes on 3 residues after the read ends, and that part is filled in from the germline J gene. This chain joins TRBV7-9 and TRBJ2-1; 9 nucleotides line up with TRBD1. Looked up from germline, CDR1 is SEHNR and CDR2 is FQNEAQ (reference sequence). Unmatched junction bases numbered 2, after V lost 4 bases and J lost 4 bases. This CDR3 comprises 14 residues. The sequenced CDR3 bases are TGTGCCAGCAGCTACAGGGGGCAGTACAATGAG. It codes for CASSYRGQYNE. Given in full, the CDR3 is CASSYRGQYNEQFF.

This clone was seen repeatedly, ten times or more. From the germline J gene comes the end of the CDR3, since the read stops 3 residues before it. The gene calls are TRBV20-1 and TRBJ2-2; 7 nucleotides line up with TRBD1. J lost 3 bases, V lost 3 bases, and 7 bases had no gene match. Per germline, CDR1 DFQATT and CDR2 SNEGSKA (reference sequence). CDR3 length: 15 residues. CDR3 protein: CSASLGQADTGELFF. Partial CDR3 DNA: TGCAGTGCTAGCCTCGGACAGGCGGACACCGGGGAG.

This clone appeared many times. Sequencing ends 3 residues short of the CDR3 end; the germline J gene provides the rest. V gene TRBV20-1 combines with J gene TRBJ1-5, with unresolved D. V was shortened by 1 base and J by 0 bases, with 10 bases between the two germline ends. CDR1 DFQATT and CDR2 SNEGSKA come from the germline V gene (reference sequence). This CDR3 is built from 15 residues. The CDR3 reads CSARAQANSNQPQHF. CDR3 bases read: TGCAGTGCTAGAGCTCAGGCGAATAGCAATCAGCCC.

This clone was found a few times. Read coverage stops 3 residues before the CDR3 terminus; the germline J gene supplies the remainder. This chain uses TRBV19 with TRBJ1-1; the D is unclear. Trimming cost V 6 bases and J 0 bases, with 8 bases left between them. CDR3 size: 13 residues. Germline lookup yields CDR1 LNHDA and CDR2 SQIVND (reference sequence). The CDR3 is CASSKRVNTEAFF. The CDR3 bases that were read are TGTGCCAGTAGCAAACGGGTGAACACTGAA.